This T cell receptor beta chain is drawn from a study of shared clonotypes between healthy human individuals. Study-wide context: The donors, a couple of women and a few men, were aged 18 to 49. Regarding the study as a whole: A handful of donors had roughly 5% of their naive CD4 clonotypes in common. Depth was large, yet rarefaction showed that sorted-subset sequencing was incomplete.

The length of the CDR3 is 14 residues. Per germline, CDR1 SGHDN and CDR2 FVKESK. The ends were cut back, 5 bases at V and 2 bases at J, with 13 bases in the middle. As to this clone: Its antigen remains unidentified.

Selected positively for CCR7 and CD45RO-negative, naive CD8 cells excluded terminally differentiated effector memory CD45RA+ cells. Each of the donors was a healthy adult who was HIV-negative and had not had a recent acute infection or vaccination. Some clones are missing from TCRdb's copy, which holds only in-frame ones; the method was immunoSEQ multiplex PCR. This table has fewer than 850,000 clones, roughly 96% appearing once. Input material: naive CD8+ T cells sorted from blood. This sequence joins TRBV14 and TRBJ2-7; D might be TRBD2 (5 bases). The receptor's source is a man between 25 and 39 years old in good health. The CDR3 loop reads CASSFGGSTYEQYF. Here the CDR3 DNA reads TGTGCCAGCAGCTTCGGCGGGTCCACCTACGAGCAGTACTTC.